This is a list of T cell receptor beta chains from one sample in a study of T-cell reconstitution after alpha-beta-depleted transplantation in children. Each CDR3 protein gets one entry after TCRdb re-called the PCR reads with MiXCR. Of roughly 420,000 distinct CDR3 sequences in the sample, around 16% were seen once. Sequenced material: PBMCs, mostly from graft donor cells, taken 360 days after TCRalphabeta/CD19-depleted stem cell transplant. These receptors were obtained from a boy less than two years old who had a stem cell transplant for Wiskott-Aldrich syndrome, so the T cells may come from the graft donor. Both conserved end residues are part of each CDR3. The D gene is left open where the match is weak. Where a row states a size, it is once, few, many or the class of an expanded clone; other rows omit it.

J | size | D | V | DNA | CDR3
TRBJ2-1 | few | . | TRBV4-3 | TGCGCCAGCAGCCGAGCGCGAGCCTACAATGAGCAGTTCTTC | CASSRARAYNEQFF
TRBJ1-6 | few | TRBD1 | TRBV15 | TGTGCCACCAGCAGAGGAGGACAGGTGAATTCACCCCTCCACTTT | CATSRGGQVNSPLHF
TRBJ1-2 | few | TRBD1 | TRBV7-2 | TGTGCCAGCAGCTCCCCCCCCCACAGGGGGGGCTACACCTTC | CASSSPPHRGGYTF
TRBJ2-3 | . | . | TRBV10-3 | TGTGCCATCAGTGCCCCCACAGATACGCAGTATTTT | CAISAPTDTQYF
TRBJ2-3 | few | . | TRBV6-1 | TGTGCCAGCAGCATACAGGGCACAGATACGCAGTATTTT | CASSIQGTDTQYF
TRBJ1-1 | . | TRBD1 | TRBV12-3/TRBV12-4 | TGTGCCAGCAGGGGGACAGGCCTCGTGAACACTGAAGCTTTCTTT | CASRGTGLVNTEAFF
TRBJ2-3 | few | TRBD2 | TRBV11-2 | TGTGCCAGCAGCTTAGAAGGTGCGGGAGCGATGGATACGCAGTATTTT | CASSLEGAGAMDTQYF
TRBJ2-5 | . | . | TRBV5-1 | TGCGCCAGCAGCCAAAGGGGGGGACGAGAGACCCAGTACTTC | CASSQRGGRETQYF
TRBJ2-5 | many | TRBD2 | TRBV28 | TGTGCCAGCACCCTTGCCCTCGGGGGGTTGGAGACCCAGTACTTC | CASTLALGGLETQYF
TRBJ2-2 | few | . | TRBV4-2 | TGTGCCAGCAGCCAAGCAAGCGTCGCCACCGGGGAGCTGTTTTTT | CASSQASVATGELFF
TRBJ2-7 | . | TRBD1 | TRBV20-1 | TGCAGTGCAAGACAGGGGACCTACGAGCAGTACTTC | CSARQGTYEQYF
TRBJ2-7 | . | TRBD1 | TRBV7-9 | TGTGCCAGCAGCTTAGCTCAGGGACAGGACTCCTACGAGCAGTACTTC | CASSLAQGQDSYEQYF
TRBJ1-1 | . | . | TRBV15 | TGTGCCACCAGCAGAGTGGTGAACACTGAAGCTTTCTTT | CATSRVVNTEAFF
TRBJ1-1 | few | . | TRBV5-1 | TGCGCCAGCAGCTTGGTAGGAAAACCGAACACTGAAGCTTTCTTT | CASSLVGKPNTEAFF
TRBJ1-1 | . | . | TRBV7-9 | TGTGCCAGCAGCCGGAGCGATCCTGAAGCTTTCTTT | CASSRSDPEAFF
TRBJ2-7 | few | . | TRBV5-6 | TGTGCCAGCAGCTGGGCAGGAGGGAGAAGCTACGAGCAGTACTTC | CASSWAGGRSYEQYF
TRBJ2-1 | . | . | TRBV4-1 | TGCGCCAGCGGACCGGGCCCCACCCACAATGAGCAGTTCTTC | CASGPGPTHNEQFF
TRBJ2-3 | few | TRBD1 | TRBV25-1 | TGTGCCCAGGCCCCTACATGGACAGGACCAGTCACAGATACGCAGTATTTT | CAQAPTWTGPVTDTQYF
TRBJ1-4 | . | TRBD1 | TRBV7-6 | TGTGCCAGCAGCGACACAGGGGGCATAGAAGAAAAACTGTTTTTT | CASSDTGGIEEKLFF
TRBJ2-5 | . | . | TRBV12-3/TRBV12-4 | TGTGCCAGCAGTGCCTCGCGGGGAGTGCAAGAGACCCAGTACTTC | CASSASRGVQETQYF
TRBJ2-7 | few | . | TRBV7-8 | TGTGCCAGCAGCTCCCGGCTAGTCTACGAGCAGTACTTC | CASSSRLVYEQYF
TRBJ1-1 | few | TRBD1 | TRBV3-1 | TGTGCCACGGCTCCTCGGACAGGGAGGACTGAAGCTTTCTTT | CATAPRTGRTEAFF
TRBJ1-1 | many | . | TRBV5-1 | TGCGCCAGCAGCGAGGCAGAGAACACTGAAGCTTTCTTT | CASSEAENTEAFF
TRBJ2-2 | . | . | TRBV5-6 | TGTGCCAGCAGCTTGTTCAGGTACCTCACCGGGGAGCTGTTTTTT | CASSLFRYLTGELFF
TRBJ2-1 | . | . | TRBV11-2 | TGTGCCAGCAAGATAGGGGCCTACGATGAGCAGTTCTTC | CASKIGAYDEQFF
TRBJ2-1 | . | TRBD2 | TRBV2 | TGTGCCAGCAGGGGGACTAGGGGAGGTGAGCAGTTCTTC | CASRGTRGGEQFF
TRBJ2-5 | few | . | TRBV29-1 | TGCAGCGTGGACGTTCAAGAGACCCAGTACTTC | CSVDVQETQYF
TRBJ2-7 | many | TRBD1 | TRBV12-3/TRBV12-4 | TGTGCCAGCAGTTTAGGGACAGGGGTCTCCTACGAGCAGTACTTC | CASSLGTGVSYEQYF
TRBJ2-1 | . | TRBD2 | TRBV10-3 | TGTGCCATCAGTGAGTCGGGAGGGTCCTACAATGAGCAGTTCTTC | CAISESGGSYNEQFF
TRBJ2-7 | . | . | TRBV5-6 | TGTGCCAGCAGCTCTAACGGCGGCTACTACGAGCAGTACTTC | CASSSNGGYYEQYF
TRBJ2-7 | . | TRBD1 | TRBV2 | TGTGCCAGCAGGAACAGGGGGGCCTACGAGCAGTACTTC | CASRNRGAYEQYF
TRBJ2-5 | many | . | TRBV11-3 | TGTGCCAGCAGCTCACAGTGGGGAAAGACCCAGTACTTC | CASSSQWGKTQYF
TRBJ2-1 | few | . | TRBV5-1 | TGCGCCAGCAGCTGGGGGGACGGCAGCTCCTACAATGAGCAGTTCTTC | CASSWGDGSSYNEQFF
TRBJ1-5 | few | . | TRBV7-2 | TGTGCCAGCAGCTTAAGGGGGGGAGTGGACCAGCCCCAGCATTTT | CASSLRGGVDQPQHF
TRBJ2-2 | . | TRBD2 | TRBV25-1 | TGTGCCAGCAGTGAATCCCGGGCGGGGGGCAGGGTGACCGGGGAGCTGTTTTTT | CASSESRAGGRVTGELFF
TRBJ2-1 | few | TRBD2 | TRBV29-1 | TGCAGCGTTGAATCACGGGAGGCATACAATGAGCAGTTCTTC | CSVESREAYNEQFF
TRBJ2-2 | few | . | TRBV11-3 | TGTGCCAGCGGCAGTTTTAACACCGGGGAGCTGTTTTTT | CASGSFNTGELFF
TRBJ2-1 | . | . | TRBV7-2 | TGTGCCAGCAGCATCCACAGGGACAATGAGCAGTTCTTC | CASSIHRDNEQFF
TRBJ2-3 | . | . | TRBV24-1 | TGTGCCACCAGTTCGGGAGTCGCAGATACGCAGTATTTT | CATSSGVADTQYF
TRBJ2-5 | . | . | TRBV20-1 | TGCAGTGCTAGAGGGGCAGGGTTGGAGACCCAGTACTTC | CSARGAGLETQYF
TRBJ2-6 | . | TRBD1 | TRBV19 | TGTGCCAGTAGTCTCGACAGGGAAATCTCTGGGGCCAACGTCCTGACTTTC | CASSLDREISGANVLTF
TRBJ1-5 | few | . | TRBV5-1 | TGCGCCAGCAGCTTGGACCAAAATCAGCCCCAGCATTTT | CASSLDQNQPQHF
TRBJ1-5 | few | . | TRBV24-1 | TGTGCCACCAGTGGACAGTATAGCAATCAGCCCCAGCATTTT | CATSGQYSNQPQHF
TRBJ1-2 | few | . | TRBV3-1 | TGTGCCAGCAGCCAGGGTGAATATGGCTACACCTTC | CASSQGEYGYTF
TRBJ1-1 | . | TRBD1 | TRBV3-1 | TGTGCCAGCAGTTTCAGGGGGTGGAACACTGAAGCTTTCTTT | CASSFRGWNTEAFF
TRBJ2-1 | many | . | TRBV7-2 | TGTGCCAGCAGCCGGGGGTCCTACAATGAGCAGTTCTTC | CASSRGSYNEQFF
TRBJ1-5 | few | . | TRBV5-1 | TGCGCCAGCAGCTCTCAAATTGGAGAGCCCCAGCATTTT | CASSSQIGEPQHF
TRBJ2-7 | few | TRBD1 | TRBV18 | TGTGCCAGCTCACCGGACAGGGGTCTAAGCTCCTACGAGCAGTACTTC | CASSPDRGLSSYEQYF
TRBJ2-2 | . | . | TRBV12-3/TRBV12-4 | TGTGCCAGCAGAGACCAAAAAAGGGGCACCGGGGAGCTGTTTTTT | CASRDQKRGTGELFF
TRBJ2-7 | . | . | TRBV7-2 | TGTGCCAGCAGCCCGGACACTGGCTTCCCCTACGAGCAGTACTTC | CASSPDTGFPYEQYF
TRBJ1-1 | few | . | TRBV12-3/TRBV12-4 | TGTGCCAGCAGTTTGAACGGGGCGGGTATGAACACTGAAGCTTTCTTT | CASSLNGAGMNTEAFF
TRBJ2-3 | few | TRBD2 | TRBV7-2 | TGTGCCAGCAGCCATAATAGCGGGAGCGGCACAGATACGCAGTATTTT | CASSHNSGSGTDTQYF
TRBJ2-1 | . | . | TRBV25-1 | TGTGCCAGCAGTGATCCCCCCCGGGATGAGCAGTTCTTC | CASSDPPRDEQFF
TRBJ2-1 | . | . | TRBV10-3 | TGTGCCATGCTTGGTGGGCGTAACTACAATGAGCAGTTCTTC | CAMLGGRNYNEQFF
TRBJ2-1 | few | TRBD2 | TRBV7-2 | TGTGCCAGCAGCTTGGCGGGAGGGCCGACGAATGAGCAGTTCTTC | CASSLAGGPTNEQFF
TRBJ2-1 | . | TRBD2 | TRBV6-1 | TGTGCCAGCAGGCCGGGAGGGCCGGGATACAATGAGCAGTTCTTC | CASRPGGPGYNEQFF
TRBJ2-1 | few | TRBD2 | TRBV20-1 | TGCAGTGCTCCCGGACTAGCGGGTGGTGAGCAGTTCTTC | CSAPGLAGGEQFF
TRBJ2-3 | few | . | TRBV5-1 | TGCGCCAGCAGCTTCCCGGATTTCACAGATACGCAGTATTTT | CASSFPDFTDTQYF
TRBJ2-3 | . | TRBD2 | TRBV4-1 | TGCGCCAGCAGCCAAACCTGGACTAGCGGGGGGGAAGCAGATACGCAGTATTTT | CASSQTWTSGGEADTQYF
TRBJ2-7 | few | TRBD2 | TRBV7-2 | TGTGCCAGCAGCAGGACTAGCGGGAGCCTTATATACGAGCAGTACTTC | CASSRTSGSLIYEQYF